Each of the 29 T cell receptor beta chains below was sequenced from the same sample in a study of T cells in Graves' hyperthyroidism and ophthalmopathy. Researchers took RNA transcripts and amplified the TCR beta CDR3 regions from them. When the TCR CDR3 underwent first-round RT-PCR, the HTBI primer set was used. TCRdb recomputed calls from the multiplex PCR reads with MiXCR, one row per CDR3 protein. Among a few hundred thousand distinct CDR3 sequences, roughly 14% were seen once, and the ten largest hold 13% to 15%. Sequencing was done on a sample of blood. The receptors were gathered from a woman aged 18-29 years with Graves' hyperthyroidism.

The table lists this clonotype with a few counts. The V call is TRBV10-1, the J call TRBJ2-2; 9 bases agree with TRBD2. Germline assignment: CDR1 WNHNN and CDR2 SYGVQD (reference sequence). V lost 6 bases, J lost 7 bases, and 3 bases stayed unmatched. This CDR3 has 13 amino acids. The CDR3: CASRGLAGGELFF. CDR3 bases: TGCGCCAGCAGGGGACTAGCCGGCGGGGAGCTGTTTTTT.

The gene calls are TRBV25-1 and TRBJ2-7, with a weak D call TRBD2 (6 bases). CDR1 is MGHDK, CDR2 SYGVNS, per germline. Trimming shortened V by 8 bases and J by 5 bases, and 19 bases separated the two germline ends. The CDR3 sequence is 14 residues long. CDR3: CASQRGRGSHEQYF. The DNA for the CDR3 is TGTGCCAGCCAACGAGGCCGGGGGTCCCACGAGCAGTACTTC.

The chain combines TRBV2 with TRBJ1-3; unclear D gene. Germline CDR1 is SNHLY and CDR2 is FYNNEI. V lost 4 bases and J lost 4, with 14 bases in between. The CDR3 extends over 15 amino acids. CDR3 in amino acids: CASSGRTYGGNTIYF. DNA of the CDR3: TGTGCCAGCAGTGGCCGGACTTATGGGGGAAACACCATATATTTT.

A single count supports this clonotype. This chain joins TRBV6-2 or TRBV6-3 and TRBJ1-5, with D perhaps matching TRBD1 (6 bases). This CDR3 contains 15 residues. V was pared by 0 bases and J by 8 bases, with 14 bases between. Germline V lookup: CDR1 MNHEY, CDR2 SVGEGT. Here the CDR3 DNA reads TGTGCCAGCAGTTACTCGGGGGGGGCGGATGAGCCCCAGCATTTT. This gives the protein CASSYSGGADEPQHF.

This clonotype has ten or more counts. The chain carries TRBV29-1 and TRBJ1-2, with D possibly TRBD1 on 6 matching bases. This CDR3 region has 14 residues. The germline V and J ends were trimmed by 3 bases and 10 bases, with 21 bases remaining between them. Germline CDR1 SQVTM, CDR2 ANQGSEA. CDR3 protein: CSVDPPTGESSYTF. CDR3 bases: TGCAGCGTTGACCCCCCGACAGGCGAGTCTTCCTACACCTTC.

This clonotype was counted many times. The rearrangement links TRBV7-9 to TRBJ2-3, with a tentative D call TRBD2 (6 bases). Trimming shortened V by 5 bases and J by 4 bases, and 10 bases separated the two germline ends. This CDR3 is built from 13 residues. The germline V gene encodes CDR1 SEHNR and CDR2 FQNEAQ (reference sequence). CDR3 amino acids: CASSHGTSDTQYF. CDR3 in DNA: TGTGCCAGCAGCCACGGGACTTCAGATACGCAGTATTTT.

This clonotype was detected only once. The chain employs TRBV7-2 and TRBJ2-1, with 11 bases fitting TRBD2. Germline V gene data show CDR1 as SGHTA and CDR2 as FQGNSA. V gave up 0 bases and J gave up 7 bases; unmatched junction bases: 11. The CDR3 totals 18 residues. In DNA, the CDR3 is TGTGCCAGCAGCTTAGCTGGTCTTAGCGGGAGGGCCCTGAATGAGCAGTTCTTC. Translation gives CASSLAGLSGRALNEQFF.

In its sample, this clonotype was seen many times. J is TRBJ2-4 and V is TRBV13; either TRBD1 or TRBD2 may fit D (5 bases each). The germline CDR1 and CDR2 sequences are PRHDT and FYEKMQ (reference sequence). The CDR3 has 16 residues. The V end lost 4 bases, the J end lost 3 bases, and 16 bases lay between the germline ends. The CDR3 spells CASSSLLGEYKNIQYF. CDR3 nucleotide sequence: TGTGCCAGCAGCTCTCTACTGGGGGAGTACAAAAACATTCAGTACTTC.

This chain uses TRBV6-1 with TRBJ2-7; 8 bases line up with TRBD1. V lost 5 bases to trimming and J lost 2 bases; unmatched junction nucleotides: 11. In germline, CDR1 is MNHNS, CDR2 SASEGT. The CDR3 runs 16 residues. This chain's CDR3 is CASSSRTGMGAYEQYF. CDR3 nucleotides: TGTGCCAGCAGTTCCAGGACAGGGATGGGGGCCTACGAGCAGTACTTC.

In its sample, this clonotype was seen a few times. V gene TRBV25-1 combines with J gene TRBJ1-1; a possible D gene is TRBD1 (6 bases). The CDR3 length is 17 residues. The V gene lost 1 base and the J gene lost 0 bases, with 15 bases spanning the gap. Germline lookup yields CDR1 MGHDK and CDR2 SYGVNS. The CDR3 DNA reads as TGTGCCAGCAGTGAATTTCAACCGGGGGACATGAACACTGAAGCTTTCTTT. It translates to CASSEFQPGDMNTEAFF.

This clonotype has more than one count but fewer than ten. The CDR3 DNA reads TGTGCCAGCAGCCAAGTGGGGGGGCCGTCAAATGAGCAGTTCTTC. Amino acid sequence: CASSQVGGPSNEQFF. The rearrangement uses TRBV4-2 and TRBJ2-1; D possibly corresponds to TRBD2 (7 bases). The CDR3 has 15 residues. Trimming removed 1 base at V and 7 bases at J, with 14 bases between. The germline V gene encodes CDR1 LGHNA and CDR2 YNFKEQ.

There are a few counts of this clonotype. J is TRBJ1-2 and V is TRBV10-3, with a tentative D call TRBD1 (5 bases). The ends were cut back, 10 bases at V and 7 bases at J, with 10 bases in the middle. CDR3 size: 10 residues. Germline V lookup: CDR1 ENHRY, CDR2 SYGVKD. CDR3 amino acids: CATSGFGYTF. Written as DNA, the CDR3 is TGTGCCACCTCAGGGTTTGGCTACACCTTC.

This clonotype was observed many times. The chain carries TRBV6-1 and TRBJ1-5, with 7 nucleotides matching TRBD1. CDR1 is MNHNS and CDR2 is SASEGT in the germline V gene. Trimming at V came to 5 bases and at J to 0 bases, leaving 7 bases not matched to a gene. CDR3 length equals 16 residues. The CDR3 reads CASSKRDSYSNQPQHF. The CDR3 nucleotides read TGTGCCAGCAGTAAACGGGACAGCTATAGCAATCAGCCCCAGCATTTT.

This clonotype occurred many times. The chain couples TRBV28 to TRBJ2-7, with no clear D. Germline CDR1 MDHEN, CDR2 SYDVKM. The germline V and J ends were trimmed by 5 bases and 4 bases, with 3 bases remaining between them. CDR3 length: 10 residues. The CDR3 DNA reads TGTGCCAGCAGTGGATACGAGCAGTACTTC. Translated, it gives CASSGYEQYF.

The chain has TRBV19 and TRBJ1-3, with D hard to call. V was shortened by 10 bases and J by 0 bases, with 16 bases between the two germline ends. Germline values: CDR1 LNHDA, CDR2 SQIVND (reference sequence). The length of the CDR3 is 15 residues. This CDR3 reads CATKKDRYSGNTIYF. CDR3 sequence (DNA): TGTGCCACCAAAAAGGACCGCTACTCTGGAAACACCATATATTTT.

This clonotype was detected many times. This chain connects TRBV7-2 to TRBJ2-7; TRBD2 matches 12 bases. This CDR3 is built from 15 residues. With V trimmed by 3 bases and J by 2 bases, 2 bases remained unmatched. The germline gives CDR1 SGHTA, CDR2 FQGNSA. The CDR3 loop is CASSLASGGAYEQYF. The DNA for the CDR3 is TGTGCCAGCAGCTTGGCTAGCGGGGGGGCCTACGAGCAGTACTTC.

Many counts were recorded for this clonotype. The CDR3 bases are TGCGCCAGCAGCTTGTTAGTAGCGGGGACGAACACCGGGGAGCTGTTTTTT. It codes for CASSLLVAGTNTGELFF. The chain combines TRBV5-1 with TRBJ2-2; TRBD2 matches 8 bases. The germline V gene has CDR1 SGHRS and CDR2 YFSETQ. This CDR3 comprises 17 residues. V lost 1 base and J lost 0; bases outside the gene matches: 5. Looking up the rest from reference TRBV5-1 and TRBJ2-2 gives the full variable domain: KAGVTQTPRYLIKTRGQQVTLSCSPISGHRSVSWYQQTPGQGLQFLFEYFSETQRNKGNFPGRFSGRQFSNSRSEMNVSTLELGDSALYLCASSLLVAGTNTGELFFGEGSRLTVL.

This clonotype was picked up many times. CDR3 coding DNA: TGTGCCAGCAGTTTCCGATTAGGGATACCGAATCAGCCCCAGCATTTT. The encoded protein is CASSFRLGIPNQPQHF. The chain combines TRBV28 with TRBJ1-5; no reliable D call. The V end lost 3 bases, the J end lost 4 bases, and 16 bases lay between the germline ends. The CDR3 is 16 residues long. Germline CDR1 reads MDHEN; CDR2 reads SYDVKM.

V is TRBV6-1 and J is TRBJ2-3, with TRBD2 matching over 11 bases. Trimming removed 5 bases from V and 2 bases from J; junction bases left unmatched: 6. The CDR3 spans 16 residues. Germline lookup yields CDR1 MNHNS and CDR2 SASEGT. CDR3 nucleotides: TGTGCCAGCAGTCAACTAGCGGGAGTAGCCACAGATACGCAGTATTTT. Encoded protein: CASSQLAGVATDTQYF.

The chain combines TRBV19 with TRBJ2-5; a possible D gene is TRBD2 (5 bases). With 5 bases removed from V and 1 base from J, the gap between germline ends came to 14 bases. From germline, CDR1 is LNHDA and CDR2 SQIVND (reference sequence). This CDR3 region has 15 residues. The CDR3 reads CASSGLVSGQETQYF. The CDR3 region has the DNA TGTGCCAGTAGTGGCCTGGTGAGCGGCCAAGAGACCCAGTACTTC.

The rearrangement joins TRBV9 to TRBJ2-1; 9 positions agree with TRBD2. The CDR3 has 15 amino acids. The V gene end was trimmed by 0 bases and the J gene end by 5 bases; junction bases not matched to a gene: 3. Looked up from germline, CDR1 is SGDLS and CDR2 is YYNGEE. CDR3 sequence reads: CASSVGASGDNEQFF. CDR3 bases: TGTGCCAGCAGCGTAGGTGCTAGCGGGGACAATGAGCAGTTCTTC.

The table lists this clonotype with a few counts. The chain employs TRBV5-8 and TRBJ1-6; D is unclear. The CDR3 has 15 amino acids. Trimming pared 0 bases from V and 1 base from J, leaving 5 bases between. CDR1 SGHTS and CDR2 YDEGEE come from the germline V gene. As DNA, the CDR3 is TGTGCCAGCAGCTTGGGACGGTCCTATAATTCACCCCTCCACTTT. It translates to CASSLGRSYNSPLHF.

This clonotype has only a few counts. The chain combines TRBV2 with TRBJ1-6; D call uncertain. V gave up 4 bases and J gave up 6 bases, with 10 bases separating them. Germline V CDR1 and CDR2: SNHLY, FYNNEI. The CDR3 runs 14 residues. The CDR3 loop reads CASSVVQSNSPLHF. Written as DNA, the CDR3 is TGTGCCAGCAGTGTAGTACAGAGTAATTCACCCCTCCACTTT.

This rearrangement joins TRBV7-8 to TRBJ1-5, with TRBD1 matching over 8 bases. This CDR3 has 17 amino acids. Unmatched junction bases numbered 17, after V lost 6 bases and J lost 7 bases. Germline V lookup: CDR1 SGHVS, CDR2 FQNEAQ. This chain's CDR3 is CASRPLSMDRASQPQHF. CDR3 DNA sequence: TGTGCCAGCAGACCCTTAAGTATGGACAGGGCATCGCAGCCCCAGCATTTT.

This clonotype showed up just a few times. This chain links TRBV27 with TRBJ1-2, with D uncertain. This CDR3 contains 13 residues. The germline gives CDR1 MNHEY, CDR2 SMNVEV (reference sequence). Between the trimmed V and J ends, which lost 3 bases and 1 base, there was a span of 6 bases. The chain's CDR3 is CASSFGLNYGYTF. DNA for the CDR3: TGTGCCAGCAGTTTCGGGCTTAACTATGGCTACACCTTC.

This clonotype was recorded at least ten times. The chain carries TRBV12-3 or TRBV12-4 and TRBJ1-3; TRBD1 is a possible D gene (6 bases). The CDR3 consists of 15 residues. V shed 6 bases and J shed 0 bases, with 12 bases lying between them. DNA of the CDR3: TGTGCCAGCAGCCCACAGGGCCGCTCTGGAAACACCATATATTTT. Translated, it gives CASSPQGRSGNTIYF.

This clonotype appeared many times. The chain uses TRBV28 and TRBJ1-2; 12 nucleotides align to TRBD1. Per the germline V gene, CDR1 is MDHEN and CDR2 is SYDVKM. Trimming at V came to 2 bases and at J to 8 bases, leaving 3 bases not matched to a gene. There are 14 residues in the CDR3. The CDR3 nucleotides read TGTGCCAGCAGTTTAGGGACAGGGGGCGACGGCTACACCTTC. Translation gives CASSLGTGGDGYTF.

The chain recombines TRBV6-2 or TRBV6-3 with TRBJ2-3, with 11 bases aligning to TRBD1. The CDR3 loop spans 14 amino acids. Germline lookup yields CDR1 MNHEY and CDR2 SVGEGT. With 5 bases clipped from V and 8 bases from J, the junction kept 6 bases outside the gene matches. This CDR3 reads CASSLGTGGLTQYF. CDR3 sequence (DNA): TGTGCCAGCAGTCTCGGGACAGGGGGACTTACGCAGTATTTT.

This clonotype was seen at least ten times. The chain combines TRBV20-1 with TRBJ2-3; 11 bases align to TRBD2. With 3 bases clipped from V and 6 bases from J, the junction kept 5 bases outside the gene matches. The CDR3 contains 14 residues. Germline V gene lookup returns CDR1 DFQATT and CDR2 SNEGSKA (reference sequence). The CDR3 region has the DNA TGCAGTGCTAGGACTAGCGGGGTTCGGGATACGCAGTATTTT. Translating gives CSARTSGVRDTQYF.